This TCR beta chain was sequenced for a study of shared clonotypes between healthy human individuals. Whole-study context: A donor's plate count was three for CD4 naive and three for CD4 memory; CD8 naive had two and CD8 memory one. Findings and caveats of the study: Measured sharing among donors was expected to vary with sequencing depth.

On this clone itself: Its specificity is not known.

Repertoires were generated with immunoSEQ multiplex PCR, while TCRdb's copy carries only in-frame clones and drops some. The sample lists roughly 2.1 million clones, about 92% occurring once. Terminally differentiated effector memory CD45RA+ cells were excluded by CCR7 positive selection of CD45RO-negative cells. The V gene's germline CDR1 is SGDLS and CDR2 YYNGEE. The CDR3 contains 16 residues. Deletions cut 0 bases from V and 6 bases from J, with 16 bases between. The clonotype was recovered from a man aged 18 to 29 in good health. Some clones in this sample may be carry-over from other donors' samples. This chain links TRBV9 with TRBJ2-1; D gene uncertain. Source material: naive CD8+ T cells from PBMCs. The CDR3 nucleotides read TGTGCCAGCAGCGTAGGAGACGCGACTCCAGTCAATGAGCAGTTCTTC. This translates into CASSVGDATPVNEQFF.